The rows below give T cell receptor beta chains drawn from one sample of a study of blood T cell repertoires in COVID-19. Repertoires were generated with immunoSEQ multiplex PCR, while TCRdb's copy carries only in-frame clones and drops some. The repertoire consists of roughly 330,000 clones, with about 87% occurring once and the leading ten covering approximately 5%. The sample comprised PBMCs or T cells enriched from blood (not recorded which). These receptor sequences come from a woman aged 25 to 45 who had recovered from COVID-19. Each CDR3 is given with its conserved first and last residue. Fields, in order: V gene, clone size, CDR3 length, CDR3 protein. Where a row states a size, it is once, few, many or the class of an expanded clone; other rows omit it.

V: TRBV18
size: .
length: 14
CDR3: CASSLGTEGDEAFF

V: TRBV6-5
size: once
length: 14
CDR3: CASSYSNRNSPLHF

V: TRBV27
size: .
length: 13
CDR3: CASSPSPNTEAFF

V: TRBV10-3
size: .
length: 14
CDR3: CAISEGDMNTEAFF

V: TRBV5-1
size: .
length: 13
CDR3: CASSLEASGYQNF

V: TRBV5-4
size: once
length: 14
CDR3: CASSSQTSGGEQFF

V: TRBV6-5
size: .
length: 14
CDR3: CASSPDRLLGGYTF

V: TRBV27
size: .
length: 17
CDR3: CASSFRLPSSYNSPLHF

V: TRBV6-6
size: .
length: 14
CDR3: CASSGPWEGYEQFF

V: TRBV5-1
size: .
length: 13
CDR3: CASSLTGAETQYF

V: TRBV30
size: .
length: 15
CDR3: CAWSASGGPLYEQYF

V: TRBV7-2
size: many
length: 13
CDR3: CASSLVMNTEAFF

V: TRBV4-2
size: few
length: 17
CDR3: CASSRNAGGPDYNEQFF

V: TRBV4-2
size: .
length: 15
CDR3: CASSPRDSSTDTQYF

V: TRBV4-1
size: few
length: 11
CDR3: CASSKKGEQFF

V: TRBV6-5
size: .
length: 13
CDR3: CATRSGGAGGYTF

V: TRBV30
size: .
length: 13
CDR3: CAWGLGGGYEQYF

V: TRBV15
size: .
length: 12
CDR3: CATSKGEKTQYF

V: TRBV28
size: .
length: 12
CDR3: CAIPGANYGYTF

V: TRBV7-2
size: once
length: 15
CDR3: CASSFGQGVYQPQHF

V: TRBV5-1
size: .
length: 14
CDR3: CASSLTGFNTEAFF

V: TRBV7-8
size: .
length: 15
CDR3: CASSLGGRGLYGYTF

V: TRBV5-4
size: .
length: 16
CDR3: CASSPERGSSYNEQFF

V: TRBV12-3/TRBV12-4
size: .
length: 13
CDR3: CASSFPGNYGYTF

V: TRBV5-8
size: .
length: 14
CDR3: CASSLELQVDGYTF

V: TRBV4-1
size: few
length: 17
CDR3: CASSQTPRDRSAVTQYF

V: TRBV7-9
size: .
length: 15
CDR3: CASSPDFEGTDTQYF

V: TRBV28
size: .
length: 15
CDR3: CASSSTGLAGHEQFF

V: TRBV5-1
size: .
length: 15
CDR3: CASSLGTSSPGELFF

V: TRBV6-5
size: once
length: 14
CDR3: CASHRSSYNSPLHF

V: TRBV4-1
size: .
length: 18
CDR3: CASSQAVISGERTDTQYF

V: TRBV27
size: .
length: 13
CDR3: CASRLTGRDTQYF

V: TRBV15
size: .
length: 14
CDR3: CATSRAAGYQPQHF

V: TRBV5-1
size: .
length: 15
CDR3: CASSLGASGNNEQFF

V: TRBV19
size: .
length: 15
CDR3: CASSMSGQFNQPQHF

V: TRBV27
size: .
length: 15
CDR3: CASSLARQGNTEAFF

V: TRBV5-1
size: .
length: 15
CDR3: CASSFAGAETYGYTF

V: TRBV28
size: once
length: 16
CDR3: CASRTYRGARNEKLFF

V: TRBV14
size: once
length: 15
CDR3: CASSPHMAGRHEQYF

V: TRBV29-1
size: .
length: 19
CDR3: CSVERGARRGLFMNTEAFF

V: TRBV29-1
size: once
length: 13
CDR3: CSVVQGTAYGYTF

V: TRBV12-5
size: .
length: 20
CDR3: CASGLGAFGTPAPGANVLTF

V: TRBV5-1
size: .
length: 14
CDR3: CASSRLAGDNEQFF

V: TRBV9
size: once
length: 12
CDR3: CASAGAGNEQFF

V: TRBV19
size: once
length: 17
CDR3: CASSIDRGTVLNQPQHF

V: TRBV18
size: .
length: 20
CDR3: CASSPPVQAGGPSSTDTQYF

V: TRBV3-1/TRBV3-2
size: .
length: 16
CDR3: CASSHRDRACPYEQYF

V: TRBV2
size: .
length: 14
CDR3: CASSKTGFFYEQYF

V: TRBV3-1/TRBV3-2
size: .
length: 15
CDR3: CASSFVAGGAETQYF

V: TRBV19
size: .
length: 12
CDR3: CASSSPGSPLHF

V: TRBV11-2
size: .
length: 15
CDR3: CASGNRQGPRETQYF

V: TRBV6-5
size: .
length: 13
CDR3: CASSYELNTEAFF

V: TRBV5-1
size: .
length: 15
CDR3: CASSGGRENYNEQFF

V: TRBV4-1
size: .
length: 16
CDR3: CASSQPGQTLYNEQFF

V: TRBV13
size: .
length: 14
CDR3: CASSLAQGNTEAFF

V: TRBV10-2
size: .
length: 14
CDR3: CASGLRQGSYEQYF

V: TRBV7-2
size: .
length: 15
CDR3: CASSVGGGASNEQFF

V: TRBV5-8
size: .
length: 11
CDR3: CASSWGETQYF

V: TRBV12-3/TRBV12-4
size: .
length: 13
CDR3: CASSLRSGGEQYF

V: TRBV4-2
size: .
length: 16
CDR3: CASSQDPDRGRETQYF